A single sample gave rise to the 14 T cell receptor beta chains below, sequenced in a study of blood T cell repertoires in COVID-19. The table came from immunoSEQ multiplex PCR; TCRdb's copy has only in-frame clones and leaves some out. The sample shows fewer than 25,000 clones, around nine tenths of them seen only once. Sequencing used peripheral blood. The source of these receptors is a man aged 45-60 years with active COVID-19.

The chain recombines TRBV7-2 with TRBJ2-7; the match to TRBD1 covers 12 bases. J gave up 7 bases and V 4 bases, and 2 bases lay outside the gene matches. The V gene's germline CDR1 is SGHTA and CDR2 FQGNSA. The CDR3 spans 13 residues. In DNA form, the CDR3 reads TGTGCCAGCAGCTGGGACAGGGGGCGAGAGCAGTACTTC. Translation gives CASSWDRGREQYF.

V is TRBV5-1 and J is TRBJ2-5; TRBD1 matches 7 bases. The CDR3 runs to 15 residues. Trimming at V came to 2 bases and at J to 0 bases, leaving 4 bases not matched to a gene. CDR1 is SGHRS and CDR2 is YFSETQ in the germline V gene. CDR3 protein: CASSFSQGYQETQYF. The CDR3 nucleotides are TGCGCCAGCAGCTTCTCACAGGGGTACCAAGAGACCCAGTACTTC. The whole variable domain, filled in from reference TRBV5-1 and TRBJ2-5, reads KAGVTQTPRYLIKTRGQQVTLSCSPISGHRSVSWYQQTPGQGLQFLFEYFSETQRNKGNFPGRFSGRQFSNSRSEMNVSTLELGDSALYLCASSFSQGYQETQYFGPGTRLLVL.

This clone came up a few times. The chain links TRBV6-2 or TRBV6-3 to TRBJ2-7; 7 nucleotides agree with TRBD1. The CDR3 has 16 amino acids. Germline CDR1 MNHEY, CDR2 SVGEGT. The trim removed 4 bases at V and 5 bases at J, leaving 14 bases unmatched. The CDR3: CASSFGLGTEPHEQYF. Here the CDR3 DNA reads TGTGCCAGCAGTTTTGGATTGGGGACAGAGCCCCACGAGCAGTACTTC.

The CDR3 DNA reads as TGTGCCAGCAGCCCGGGACTAGCGGGGGAGGAGACCCAGTACTTC. Amino acid sequence: CASSPGLAGEETQYF. This chain joins TRBV7-6 and TRBJ2-5; 14 nucleotides line up with TRBD2. Germline lookup yields CDR1 SGHVS and CDR2 FNYEAQ. V dropped 5 bases and J dropped 5; count of bases not matched to a gene: 4. This CDR3 has 15 amino acids.

The chain is built from TRBV5-1 and TRBJ1-1; no definite D call. The CDR3 runs to 13 residues. Trimming removed 2 bases at V and 1 base at J, with 6 bases between. Germline V gene sequence: CDR1 SGHRS, CDR2 YFSETQ. CDR3 amino acids: CASSFRQNTEAFF. CDR3 nucleotides: TGCGCCAGCAGCTTCCGACAGAACACTGAAGCTTTCTTT. Full variable domain (outside the CDR3, taken from reference TRBV5-1 and TRBJ1-1): KAGVTQTPRYLIKTRGQQVTLSCSPISGHRSVSWYQQTPGQGLQFLFEYFSETQRNKGNFPGRFSGRQFSNSRSEMNVSTLELGDSALYLCASSFRQNTEAFFGQGTRLTVV.

V is TRBV7-9 and J is TRBJ2-5, with 10 bases that match TRBD2. The junction had 7 bases not matched to a gene; V was cut back by 5 bases and J by 4 bases. In germline, CDR1 is SEHNR, CDR2 FQNEAQ (reference sequence). This CDR3 has 15 residues. Written as DNA, the CDR3 is TGTGCCAGCAGCCGGACTAGCGGAAATACAGAGACCCAGTACTTC. Translated: CASSRTSGNTETQYF.

V and J are TRBV7-8 and TRBJ2-2, with D uncertain. Germline V gene sequence: CDR1 SGHVS, CDR2 FQNEAQ. Trimming took 2 bases from V and 0 from J, leaving 7 bases between them. There are 15 residues in the CDR3. The DNA of the CDR3 is TGTGCCAGCAGCTTAAGAGATACGAACACCGGGGAGCTGTTTTTT. Protein sequence: CASSLRDTNTGELFF.

This chain joins TRBV7-2 and TRBJ2-7; the D gene is possibly TRBD1 (5 bases). Germline V gene lookup returns CDR1 SGHTA and CDR2 FQGNSA. The CDR3 length is 15 residues. V was shortened by 1 base and J by 3 bases, with 13 bases between the two germline ends. The CDR3 coding sequence is TGTGCCAGCAGCTTAGGGCAGGGCTTGAACTACGAGCAGTACTTC. Amino acid sequence: CASSLGQGLNYEQYF.

This clone appeared a few times. The CDR3 nucleotides are TGTGCCAGCAGTGCCGACTTAACAGGGTCCGAGCAGTACTTC. The encoded protein is CASSADLTGSEQYF. The chain joins TRBV28 to TRBJ2-7; D is perhaps TRBD1 (6 bases). The CDR3 consists of 14 residues. Trimming shortened V by 5 bases and J by 6 bases, and 17 bases separated the two germline ends. CDR1 is MDHEN and CDR2 is SYDVKM in the germline V gene.

The rearrangement links TRBV20-1 to TRBJ2-3; D ambiguous. The CDR3 runs 11 residues. V was pared by 3 bases and J by 6 bases, with 7 bases between. Germline loops: CDR1 DFQATT, CDR2 SNEGSKA (reference sequence). The CDR3 loop is CSASGVDTQYF. CDR3 bases: TGCAGTGCTAGTGGCGTGGATACGCAGTATTTT.

This chain uses TRBV19 with TRBJ2-1; 9 bases align to TRBD2. CDR3 length: 16 residues. V lost 0 bases to trimming and J lost 7 bases; unmatched junction nucleotides: 7. CDR1 is LNHDA and CDR2 is SQIVND in the germline V gene (reference sequence). The CDR3 protein is CASSIEGSGRLNEQFF. Here the CDR3 DNA reads TGTGCCAGTAGTATAGAGGGTAGCGGGAGATTGAATGAGCAGTTCTTC. The complete variable domain, with remaining parts taken from reference TRBV19 and TRBJ2-1, reads DGGITQSPKYLFRKEGQNVTLSCEQNLNHDAMYWYRQDPGQGLRLIYYSQIVNDFQKGDIAEGYSVSREKKESFPLTVTSAQKNPTAFYLCASSIEGSGRLNEQFFGPGTRLTVL.

V usage is TRBV5-1 and J usage is TRBJ1-6, with D perhaps matching TRBD1 (6 bases). The CDR3 length is 15 residues. With 0 bases removed from V and 10 bases from J, the gap between germline ends came to 14 bases. The germline V gene encodes CDR1 SGHRS and CDR2 YFSETQ. The CDR3 sequence is CASSLVARGESPLHF. The DNA for the CDR3 is TGCGCCAGCAGCTTGGTCGCCAGGGGTGAATCACCCCTCCACTTT.

This chain links TRBV5-1 with TRBJ2-7, with 11 bases matching TRBD2. Trimming took 1 base from V and 3 from J; bases not matched to a gene: 3. This CDR3 region has 15 residues. Germline V gene lookup returns CDR1 SGHRS and CDR2 YFSETQ. The CDR3 coding sequence is TGCGCCAGCAGCTTGACTAGCGGGAGTTACTACGAGCAGTACTTC. It specifies CASSLTSGSYYEQYF.

The genes are TRBV30 and TRBJ2-5; 9 bases map to TRBD2. The CDR3 length is 14 residues. V lost 5 bases and J lost 7; bases outside the gene matches: 11. Per the germline V gene, CDR1 is GTSNPN and CDR2 is SVGIG (reference sequence). For the CDR3, the DNA is TGTGCCTGGGCGGGGGGGAGGACCGCGGGGACCCAGTACTTC. This translates into CAWAGGRTAGTQYF.